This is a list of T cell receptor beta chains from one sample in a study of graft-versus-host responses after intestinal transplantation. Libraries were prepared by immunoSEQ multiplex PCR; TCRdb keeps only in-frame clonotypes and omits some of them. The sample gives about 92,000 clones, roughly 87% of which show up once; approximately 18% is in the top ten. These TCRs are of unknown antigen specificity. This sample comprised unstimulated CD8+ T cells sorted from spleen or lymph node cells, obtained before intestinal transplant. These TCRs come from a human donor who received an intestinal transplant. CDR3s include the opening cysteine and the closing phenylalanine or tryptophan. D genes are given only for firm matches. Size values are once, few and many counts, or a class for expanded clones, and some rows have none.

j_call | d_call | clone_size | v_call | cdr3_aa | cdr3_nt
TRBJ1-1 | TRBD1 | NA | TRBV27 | CASKRDRGNTEAFF | TGTGCCAGCAAAAGGGACAGGGGGAACACTGAAGCTTTCTTT
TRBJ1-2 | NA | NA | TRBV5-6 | CASSPTSNYGYTF | TGTGCCAGCAGCCCGACATCAAACTATGGCTACACCTTC
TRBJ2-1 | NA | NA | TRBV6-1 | CASSDEGLSYNEQFF | TGTGCCAGCAGTGATGAGGGCCTCTCCTACAATGAGCAGTTCTTC
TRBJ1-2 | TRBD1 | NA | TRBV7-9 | CASSSTGTVDYGYTF | TGTGCCAGCAGCTCCACCGGGACAGTCGACTATGGCTACACCTTC
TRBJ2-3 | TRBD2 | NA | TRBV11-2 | CASSLEDRGLAGTDTQYF | TGTGCCAGCAGCTTAGAAGATCGGGGGCTAGCGGGGACAGATACGCAGTATTTT
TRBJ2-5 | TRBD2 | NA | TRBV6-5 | CASSYGSGGRQETQYF | TGTGCCAGCAGTTACGGGTCGGGAGGGCGTCAAGAGACCCAGTACTTC
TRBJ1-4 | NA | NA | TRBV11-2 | CASRGGEKLFF | TGTGCCAGCAGGGGGGGAGAAAAACTGTTTTTT
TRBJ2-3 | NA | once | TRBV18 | CASSPPDGAPDTQYF | TGTGCCAGCTCACCACCCGACGGAGCCCCAGATACGCAGTATTTT
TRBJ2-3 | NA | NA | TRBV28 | CATTSGGHTDTQYF | TGTGCCACCACTTCCGGGGGACATACGGATACGCAGTATTTT
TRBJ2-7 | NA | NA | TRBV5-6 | CASSPDSSYEQYF | TGTGCCAGCAGCCCGGACAGTTCCTACGAGCAGTACTTC
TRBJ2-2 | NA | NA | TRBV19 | CASKRGAGELFF | TGTGCCAGTAAACGCGGAGCCGGGGAGCTGTTTTTT
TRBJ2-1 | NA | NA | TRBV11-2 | CASSPTNNEQFF | TGTGCCAGCAGCCCCACAAACAATGAGCAGTTCTTC
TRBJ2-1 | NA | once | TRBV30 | CAWGLVVGNEQFF | TGTGCCTGGGGTCTCGTAGTGGGGAATGAGCAGTTCTTC
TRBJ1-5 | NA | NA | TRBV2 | CASSEEGASSQPQHF | TGTGCCAGCAGTGAAGAAGGGGCGTCTAGTCAGCCCCAGCATTTT
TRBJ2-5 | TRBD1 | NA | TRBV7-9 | CASSLTGPEETQYF | TGTGCCAGCAGCTTGACAGGGCCGGAGGAGACCCAGTACTTC
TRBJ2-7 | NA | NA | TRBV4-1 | CASSQVGSSDEQYF | TGCGCCAGCAGCCAAGTCGGATCCAGCGACGAGCAGTACTTC
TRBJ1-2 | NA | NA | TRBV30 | CAWSVCRGSSGNYGYTF | TGTGCCTGGAGTGTATGCCGGGGCTCGTCCGGGAACTATGGCTACACCTTC
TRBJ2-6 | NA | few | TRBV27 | CASSLSSGANVLTF | TGTGCCAGCAGTTTATCCTCTGGGGCCAACGTCCTGACTTTC
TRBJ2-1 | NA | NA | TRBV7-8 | CASSLAGTPLYNEQFF | TGTGCCAGCAGCTTAGCCGGGACCCCGCTGTACAATGAGCAGTTCTTC
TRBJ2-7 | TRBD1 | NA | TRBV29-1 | CSVGTARGIEQYF | TGCAGCGTGGGGACAGCCAGAGGGATCGAGCAGTACTTC
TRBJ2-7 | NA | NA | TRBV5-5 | CASSLQGYTYEQYF | TGTGCCAGCAGCTTACAAGGGTACACCTACGAGCAGTACTTC
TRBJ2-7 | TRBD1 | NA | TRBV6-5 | CASSYGTGGNEQYF | TGTGCCAGCAGTTATGGGACAGGGGGGAACGAGCAGTACTTC
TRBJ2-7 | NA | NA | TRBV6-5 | CASSRRQPTYEQYF | TGTGCCAGCAGTCGTAGACAGCCCACCTACGAGCAGTACTTC
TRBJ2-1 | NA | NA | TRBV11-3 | CASSLDPLGSYNEQFF | TGTGCCAGCAGCTTAGATCCCCTAGGCTCCTACAATGAGCAGTTCTTC
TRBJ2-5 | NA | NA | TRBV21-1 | CASSKAQGRKTQYF | TGTGCCAGCAGCAAAGCCCAAGGGAGGAAGACCCAGTACTTC
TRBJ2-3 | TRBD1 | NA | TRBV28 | CASSGPDGTGVTDTQYF | TGTGCCAGCAGTGGACCCGACGGGACAGGGGTAACAGATACGCAGTATTTT
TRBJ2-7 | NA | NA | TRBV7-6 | CASSFDGYEQYF | TGTGCCAGCAGCTTTGACGGGTACGAGCAGTACTTC
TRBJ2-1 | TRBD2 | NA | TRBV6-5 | CASSTFAGGDNEQFF | TGTGCCAGCAGTACCTTTGCGGGAGGGGACAATGAGCAGTTCTTC
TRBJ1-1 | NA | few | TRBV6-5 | CASSYSQGMNTEAFF | TGTGCCAGCAGTTACTCTCAGGGGATGAACACTGAAGCTTTCTTT
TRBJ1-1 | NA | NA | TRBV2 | CASSEKAFEAFF | TGTGCCAGCAGTGAAAAGGCATTTGAAGCTTTCTTT
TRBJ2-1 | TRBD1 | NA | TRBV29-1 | CSVEETGQAYNEQFF | TGCAGCGTTGAAGAGACAGGGCAGGCTTACAATGAGCAGTTCTTC
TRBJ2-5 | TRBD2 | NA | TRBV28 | CASRPGLAGGYQETQYF | TGTGCCAGCAGGCCAGGACTAGCGGGAGGGTACCAAGAGACCCAGTACTTC
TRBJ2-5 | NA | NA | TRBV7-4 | CASSNGLGPSKETQYF | TGTGCCAGCAGCAATGGTTTGGGGCCCTCAAAAGAGACCCAGTACTTC
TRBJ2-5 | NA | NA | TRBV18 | CASSPRLGAETQYF | TGTGCCAGCTCACCCCGGCTGGGGGCAGAGACCCAGTACTTC
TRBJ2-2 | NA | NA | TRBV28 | CASSLSSRGPGELFF | TGTGCCAGCAGTTTAAGTTCTCGGGGGCCGGGGGAGCTGTTTTTT
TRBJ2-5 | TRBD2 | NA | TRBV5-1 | CASSPGTSGQETQYF | TGCGCCAGCAGCCCCGGGACTAGCGGCCAAGAGACCCAGTACTTC
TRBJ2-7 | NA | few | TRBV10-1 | CASGTVTYEQYF | TGCGCCAGCGGGACTGTAACCTACGAGCAGTACTTC
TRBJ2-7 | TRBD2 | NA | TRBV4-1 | CASSQDWASGSYEQYF | TGCGCCAGCAGCCAAGATTGGGCTAGCGGCTCCTACGAGCAGTACTTC
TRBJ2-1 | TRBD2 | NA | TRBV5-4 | CASSLAELAGVYNEQFF | TGTGCCAGCAGCTTGGCCGAACTAGCGGGAGTCTACAATGAGCAGTTCTTC
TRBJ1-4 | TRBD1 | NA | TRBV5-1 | CASSTTGQFNEKLFF | TGCGCCAGCAGCACAACGGGACAGTTTAATGAAAAACTGTTTTTT
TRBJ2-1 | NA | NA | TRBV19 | CASSIAGVSYNEQFF | TGTGCCAGTAGTATAGCAGGGGTCTCCTACAATGAGCAGTTCTTC
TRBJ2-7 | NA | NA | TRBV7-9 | CASSPPDSYEQYF | TGTGCCAGCAGCCCTCCGGACTCCTACGAGCAGTACTTC
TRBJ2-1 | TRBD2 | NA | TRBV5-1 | CASSLAPGLAGVFYNEQFF | TGCGCCAGCAGCTTGGCACCGGGACTAGCGGGAGTCTTCTACAATGAGCAGTTCTTC
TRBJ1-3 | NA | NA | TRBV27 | CASSRQGRNTIYF | TGTGCCAGCAGCCGCCAGGGCCGGAACACCATATATTTT
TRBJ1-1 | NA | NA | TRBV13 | CASSLVGWNTEAFF | TGTGCCAGCAGCTTAGTCGGCTGGAACACTGAAGCTTTCTTT
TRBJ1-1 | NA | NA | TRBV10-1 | CASSETGNTEAFF | TGCGCCAGCAGTGAGACGGGGAACACTGAAGCTTTCTTT
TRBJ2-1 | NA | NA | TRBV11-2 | CASSLGHYNEQFF | TGTGCCAGCAGCCTGGGACACTACAATGAGCAGTTCTTC
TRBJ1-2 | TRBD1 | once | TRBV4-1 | CASSQDPTGEYYGYTF | TGCGCCAGCAGCCAAGATCCCACAGGGGAGTACTATGGCTACACCTTC
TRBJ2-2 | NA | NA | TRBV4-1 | CASSQALLPGELFF | TGCGCCAGCAGCCAAGCTCTCCTCCCCGGGGAGCTGTTTTTT